Each of the 21 T cell receptor beta chains below was sequenced from the same sample in a study of Ad26.COV2.S vaccination and SARS-CoV-2 variants. Profiled with immunoSEQ multiplex PCR; TCRdb holds only in-frame clones, not every one. The repertoire holds some 400,000 clones, with 75% to 90% as singletons. Treatment of the sample: around 19 received Ad26.COV2.S at low or high dose, single or two shots; 5 received placebo; per-sample allocation not given. Each sample was drawn 63 days after the first injection (of vaccine or placebo). Specimen: peripheral blood, collected in a trial of Ad26.COV2.S vaccine versus placebo. Receptors were obtained from a person aged 18-60 years who received the Ad26.COV2.S COVID-19 vaccine or a placebo.

This chain connects TRBV29-1 to TRBJ2-2; the D call may be TRBD1 or TRBD2 (5 bases each). Trimming took 4 bases from V and 2 from J, leaving 5 bases between them. Germline assignment: CDR1 SQVTM and CDR2 ANQGSEA. This CDR3 has 12 amino acids. CDR3 DNA sequence: TGCAGCGTTGGGGACAACACCGGGGAGCTGTTTTTT. Its protein product is CSVGDNTGELFF.

The genes are TRBV5-4 and TRBJ2-1; TRBD2 agrees at 10 bases. After removal of 6 bases from V and 9 bases from J, the junction contained 12 bases not matched to a gene. Per germline, CDR1 SGHNT and CDR2 YYREEE (reference sequence). This CDR3 comprises 15 residues. CDR3 nucleotide sequence: TGTGCCAGCACCTCAGGAGCGGGAGGGAGGGGTGAGCAGTTCTTC. As protein: CASTSGAGGRGEQFF.

This sequence joins TRBV10-3 and TRBJ2-1, with 9 positions matching TRBD2. The V gene's germline CDR1 is ENHRY and CDR2 SYGVKD. V lost 4 bases to trimming and J lost 2 bases; unmatched junction nucleotides: 6. The CDR3 has 16 residues. The CDR3 DNA is TGTGCCATCAGTGGGTCTAGCGGGACCGCCTACAATGAGCAGTTCTTC. It yields the protein CAISGSSGTAYNEQFF.

V is TRBV9 and J is TRBJ2-3; D is perhaps TRBD1 (5 bases). Trimming removed 0 bases at V and 2 bases at J, with 10 bases between. Germline V gives CDR1 SGDLS, CDR2 YYNGEE. The CDR3 contains 15 residues. The CDR3 sequence: CASSVGVRATDTQYF. The CDR3, as DNA: TGTGCCAGCAGCGTAGGAGTCAGGGCCACAGATACGCAGTATTTT.

J is TRBJ2-3 and V is TRBV30; 8 bases agree with TRBD2. V shed 4 bases, J shed 7 bases, and the junction held 7 bases outside the gene matches. CDR3 size: 13 residues. The germline V gene has CDR1 GTSNPN and CDR2 SVGIG (reference sequence). The CDR3 loop reads CAWNAGGPNTQYF. DNA of the CDR3: TGTGCCTGGAATGCGGGAGGCCCCAATACGCAGTATTTT.

The genes are TRBV11-3 and TRBJ2-2; 7 bases map to TRBD2. The CDR3 has 14 residues. The V segment lost 5 bases and the J segment 4 bases; nucleotides outside the gene matches: 4. CDR1 is SGHNT and CDR2 is YENEEA in the germline V gene. The CDR3 here is CASSRLAGTGELFF. The CDR3 nucleotides are TGTGCCAGCAGCCGACTAGCCGGCACCGGGGAGCTGTTTTTT. The full variable domain, completed using reference TRBV11-3 and TRBJ2-2, is EAGVVQSPRYKIIEKKQPVAFWCNPISGHNTLYWYLQNLGQGPELLIRYENEEAVDDSQLPKDRFSAERLKGVDSTLKIQPAELGDSAVYLCASSRLAGTGELFFGEGSRLTVL.

The chain carries TRBV10-3 and TRBJ2-2; D is ambiguous. Germline V gives CDR1 ENHRY, CDR2 SYGVKD. The CDR3 spans 9 residues. Trimming removed 11 bases at V and 8 bases at J, with 6 bases between. CDR3 in amino acids: CASRGELFF. The CDR3 nucleotides are TGTGCCTCCAGAGGGGAGCTGTTTTTT.

The chain has TRBV5-4 and TRBJ1-2; TRBD1 is a possible D gene (6 bases). With 3 bases removed from V and 2 bases from J, the gap between germline ends came to 14 bases. Germline lookup yields CDR1 SGHNT and CDR2 YYREEE (reference sequence). The CDR3 has 15 amino acids. For the CDR3, the DNA is TGTGCCAGCAGCTCCCCGGGGGGGGCCAACTATGGCTACACCTTC. Translation gives CASSSPGGANYGYTF.

The V and J genes are TRBV3-1 (or the pseudogene TRBV3-2) and TRBJ1-2; D may be TRBD1 (5 bases). The CDR3 is 14 amino acids. The V gene lost 5 bases and the J gene lost 4 bases, with 14 bases spanning the gap. Germline V lookup: CDR1 LGHDT, CDR2 YNNKEL (reference sequence). The CDR3 protein is CASSSTAQGYGYTF. CDR3 bases: TGTGCCAGCAGCTCGACAGCCCAGGGCTATGGCTACACCTTC.

The V gene is TRBV16, the J gene TRBJ2-7; D not resolved. Germline V gene data show CDR1 as KGHSY and CDR2 as FQNENV. The CDR3 consists of 12 residues. Trimming shortened V by 4 bases and J by 7 bases, and 11 bases separated the two germline ends. The DNA for the CDR3 is TGTGCCAGCAGCCTCGGTAGGGTGGAGCAGTACTTC. This encodes CASSLGRVEQYF.

Of note for this clone: Other DNA sequences in this specimen translate into the identical CDR3. The V gene is TRBV9, the J gene TRBJ1-3; no firm D call. V dropped 0 bases and J dropped 2 bases, with 3 bases sitting between them. Germline CDR1 and CDR2: SGDLS and YYNGEE. The CDR3 totals 13 residues. This CDR3 reads CASSVEPGNTIYF. The CDR3 DNA is TGTGCCAGCAGCGTAGAACCTGGAAACACCATATATTTT.

A single count supports this clone. The chain links TRBV10-3 to TRBJ1-1; D may be TRBD1 (5 bases). CDR3 length: 13 residues. Germline V gene lookup returns CDR1 ENHRY and CDR2 SYGVKD. Trimming left V 4 bases short and J 0 bases short, with 6 bases between. CDR3 DNA: TGTGCCATCAGTGCACAGGTGAACACTGAAGCTTTCTTT. This codes for CAISAQVNTEAFF.

The rearrangement uses TRBV30 and TRBJ1-6, with 9 bases lining up with TRBD1. The germline V gene has CDR1 GTSNPN and CDR2 SVGIG (reference sequence). V lost 2 bases to trimming and J lost 7 bases; unmatched junction nucleotides: 6. This CDR3 is 15 amino acids long. The DNA for the CDR3 is TGTGCCTGGAGTCTCCGGACAGGGGACAATTCACCCCTCCACTTT. The encoded protein is CAWSLRTGDNSPLHF. Together with reference TRBV30 and TRBJ1-6, the CDR3 gives the full variable domain: SQTIHQWPATLVQPVGSPLSLECTVEGTSNPNLYWYRQAAGRGLQLLFYSVGIGQISSEVPQNLSASRPQDRQFILSSKKLLLSDSGFYLCAWSLRTGDNSPLHFGNGTRLTVT.

The count of this clone is one. The CDR3 DNA reads as TGTGCCAGCAGTGAACAGGGGGCAAGCTCCTACAATGAGCAGTTCTTC. Translating gives CASSEQGASSYNEQFF. The chain is built from TRBV25-1 and TRBJ2-1; 8 nucleotides line up with TRBD1. Germline trimming cut 2 bases from V and 0 bases from J; bases unmatched to any gene: 3. The CDR3 is 16 amino acids. Germline loops: CDR1 MGHDK, CDR2 SYGVNS.

The chain carries TRBV4-2 and TRBJ2-2, with D tentatively TRBD2 (6 bases). V was clipped by 1 base and J by 2 bases, with 11 bases between them. Looked up from germline, CDR1 is LGHNA and CDR2 is YNFKEQ. CDR3 length equals 16 residues. CDR3 bases: TGTGCCAGCAGCCAAGGTATCGGGGGAAACACCGGGGAGCTGTTTTTT. This translates into CASSQGIGGNTGELFF.

This clone showed up just once. The chain recombines TRBV7-9 with TRBJ1-2, with 7 bases fitting TRBD1. The CDR3 has 14 amino acids. With 1 base clipped from V and 4 bases from J, the junction kept 3 bases outside the gene matches. The germline gives CDR1 SEHNR, CDR2 FQNEAQ (reference sequence). CDR3: CASSLGQGLYGYTF. CDR3 bases: TGTGCCAGCAGCTTAGGACAGGGACTCTATGGCTACACCTTC.

V and J are TRBV5-1 and TRBJ2-3; possibly TRBD2 for D (6 bases). V shed 5 bases and J shed 2 bases, with 15 bases lying between them. Germline assignment: CDR1 SGHRS and CDR2 YFSETQ. The CDR3 length is 15 residues. CDR3 nucleotide sequence: TGCGCCAGCAGTCTTGGGCGGGGAAACACAGATACGCAGTATTTT. As protein: CASSLGRGNTDTQYF.

The chain joins TRBV15 to TRBJ2-1; 13 bases are a match to TRBD2. Germline V CDR1 and CDR2: LNHNV, YYDKDF (reference sequence). The CDR3 is 15 amino acids. Losses at the gene ends were 4 bases for V and 7 bases for J; bases not matched to a gene: 4. The CDR3 sequence: CATSTRLAGGNEQFF. The DNA for the CDR3 is TGTGCCACCAGCACCAGACTAGCGGGGGGAAATGAGCAGTTCTTC.

The V and J genes are TRBV5-1 and TRBJ2-1; tentatively, D is TRBD1 (5 bases). CDR1 and CDR2 from the germline V gene are SGHRS and YFSETQ. The length of the CDR3 is 16 residues. V shed 4 bases and J shed 0 bases, with 14 bases lying between them. The CDR3 nucleotides read TGCGCCAGCAGCCCTGAACAGGCGAGCTCCTACAATGAGCAGTTCTTC. It translates to CASSPEQASSYNEQFF. The variable domain in full, completed from reference TRBV5-1 and TRBJ2-1, reads KAGVTQTPRYLIKTRGQQVTLSCSPISGHRSVSWYQQTPGQGLQFLFEYFSETQRNKGNFPGRFSGRQFSNSRSEMNVSTLELGDSALYLCASSPEQASSYNEQFFGPGTRLTVL.

The genes are TRBV7-2 and TRBJ2-5; D possibly uses TRBD1 or TRBD2 (5 bases each). The CDR3 consists of 15 residues. Germline CDR1 is SGHTA and CDR2 is FQGNSA. V shed 5 bases and J shed 3 bases, with 16 bases lying between them. Here the CDR3 reads CASSQITGAEETQYF. DNA for the CDR3: TGTGCCAGCAGCCAGATTACCGGGGCCGAAGAGACCCAGTACTTC.

This chain joins TRBV6-4 and TRBJ2-2; 14 bases fit TRBD2. Germline V gives CDR1 MRHNA, CDR2 SNTAGT. The V segment lost 5 bases and the J segment 5 bases; nucleotides outside the gene matches: 7. The CDR3 totals 17 residues. The CDR3 spells CASSLGLAGERTGELFF. The CDR3, as DNA: TGTGCCAGCAGTCTGGGACTAGCGGGAGAGAGGACCGGGGAGCTGTTTTTT.